The clone carrying this T cell receptor beta chain was picked up many times. Its matching antigen is unknown. The library was made from cDNA and included unique molecular identifiers. TCRdb re-called the PCR reads with MiXCR, one entry per CDR3 protein. The repertoire holds about 770,000 distinct CDR3 sequences, about 43% seen once, with around 4.7% in the top ten. This specimen comes from a study of post-analysis software for immune sequencing data. Whole-study results and caveats: Patients showed TRBV5-6, TRBV5-1 and TRBV20-1 among five TRBV segments more frequent than in controls.

Germline CDR1 is SEHNR and CDR2 is FQNEAQ (reference sequence). The CDR3 loop spans 15 amino acids. V dropped 5 bases and J dropped 5; count of bases not matched to a gene: 3. The chain uses TRBV7-9 and TRBJ2-5; 15 bases map to TRBD2. The sequence derives from a girl aged 5 to 17 with multiple sclerosis. Sequencing used blood. For the CDR3, the DNA is TGTGCCAGCAGCGCTGGACTAGCGGGAGGGGAGACCCAGTACTTC. Amino acids: CASSAGLAGGETQYF. Supplemented by reference TRBV7-9 and TRBJ2-5, the full variable domain reads DTGVSQNPRHKITKRGQNVTFRCDPISEHNRLYWYRQTLGQGPEFLTYFQNEAQLEKSRLLSDRFSAERPKGSFSTLEIQRTEQGDSAMYLCASSAGLAGGETQYFGPGTRLLVL.